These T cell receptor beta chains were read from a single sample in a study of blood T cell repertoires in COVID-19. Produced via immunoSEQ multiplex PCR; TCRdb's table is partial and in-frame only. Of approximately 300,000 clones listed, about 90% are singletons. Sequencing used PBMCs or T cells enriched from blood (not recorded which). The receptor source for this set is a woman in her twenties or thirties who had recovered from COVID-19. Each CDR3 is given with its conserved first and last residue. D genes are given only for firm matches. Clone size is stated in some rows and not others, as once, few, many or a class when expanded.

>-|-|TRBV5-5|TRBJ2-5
TGTGCCAGCAGCTTGATCCAGGGGGGTCGGGAGACCCAGTACTTC
CASSLIQGGRETQYF
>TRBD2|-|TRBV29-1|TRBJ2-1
TGCAGCGGCCTGACTAGCGTGAATGAGCAGTTCTTC
CSGLTSVNEQFF
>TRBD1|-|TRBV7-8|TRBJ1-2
TGTGCCAGCAGCCGACAGGGGGCGGGCTACACCTTC
CASSRQGAGYTF
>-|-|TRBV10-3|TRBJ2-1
TGTGCCATGGGGCCGGCAGGGAATGAGCAGTTCTTC
CAMGPAGNEQFF
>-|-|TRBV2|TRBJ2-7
TGTGCCAGCAGGGACGGGACCTACGAGCAGTACTTC
CASRDGTYEQYF
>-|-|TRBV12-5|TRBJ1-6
TGTGCTAGTGGTTTGGAACAGGGTTCACCCCTCCACTTT
CASGLEQGSPLHF
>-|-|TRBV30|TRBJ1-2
TGTGCCTGGACGGTGGGACTTATAGGCTACACCTTC
CAWTVGLIGYTF
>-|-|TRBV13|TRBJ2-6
TGTGCCAGCAGCCTCCTTGTACGGACAGACTCTGGGGCCAACGTCCTGACTTTC
CASSLLVRTDSGANVLTF
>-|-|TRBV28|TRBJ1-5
TGTGCCAGCAGCAAGATTGCGGGGGTTCAGCCCCAGCATTTT
CASSKIAGVQPQHF
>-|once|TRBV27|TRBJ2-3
TGTGCCAGCAGTCGGCGGAGAGCGGGCACAGATACGCAGTATTTT
CASSRRRAGTDTQYF
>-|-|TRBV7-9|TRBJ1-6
TGTGCCAGCAGCTTAGCGCTGCGACAGGCACCCCTCCACTTT
CASSLALRQAPLHF
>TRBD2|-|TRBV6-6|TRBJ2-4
TGTGCCAGCAGTCGACTAGCGGGAGGGAACATAGCCAAAAACATTCAGTACTTC
CASSRLAGGNIAKNIQYF
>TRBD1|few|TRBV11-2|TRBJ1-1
TGTGCCAGCAGTACTATCGCAGGGGGCGCGGACATGAACACTGAAGCTTTCTTT
CASSTIAGGADMNTEAFF
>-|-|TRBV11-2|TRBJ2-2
TGTGCCAGCAGCTTAGTTGGGGGCGCACCCGGGGAGCTGTTTTTT
CASSLVGGAPGELFF
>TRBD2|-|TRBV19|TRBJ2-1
TGTGCCAGTAGGAGAAGGGGACTAGCGGGAGTCGGTTCCTACAATGAGCAGTTCTTC
CASRRRGLAGVGSYNEQFF
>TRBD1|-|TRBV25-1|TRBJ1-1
TGTGCCAGCAGTGATTCGGGACAGGGTTGGACTGAAGCTTTCTTT
CASSDSGQGWTEAFF
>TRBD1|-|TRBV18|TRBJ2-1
TGTGCCAGCTCACCTCCCGGGACAGGGGATTACGGTGAGCAGTTCTTC
CASSPPGTGDYGEQFF
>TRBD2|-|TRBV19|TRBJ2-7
TGTGCCAGTAGTATAGCACCTAGCGGGAGTTCGTACGAGCAGTACTTC
CASSIAPSGSSYEQYF
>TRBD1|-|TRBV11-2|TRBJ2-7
TGTGCCAGCAGCTTAACCCCGGGACAGGGCAAGAAAAGCTCCTACGAGCAGTACTTC
CASSLTPGQGKKSSYEQYF
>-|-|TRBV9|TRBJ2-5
TGTGCCAGCAGCGTAGGGGCGGAGACCCAGTACTTC
CASSVGAETQYF
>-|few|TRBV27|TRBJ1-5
TGTGCCAGCAGTTTAAATAGTGGAGGACAGAGCAATCAGCCCCAGCATTTT
CASSLNSGGQSNQPQHF
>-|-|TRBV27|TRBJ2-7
TGTGCCAGCAGTTTTGGAGAAGACTACGAGCAGTACTTC
CASSFGEDYEQYF
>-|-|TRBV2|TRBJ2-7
TGTGCCAGCAGTGATGTAGGGAGCGTCCACGAGCAGTACTTC
CASSDVGSVHEQYF
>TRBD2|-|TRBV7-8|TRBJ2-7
TGTGCCAGCAGCCCCGGACTAGCGGCTTACGAGCAGTACTTC
CASSPGLAAYEQYF
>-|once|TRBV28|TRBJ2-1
TGTGCCAGCAGCAAAGGGCAGGGGGGCGAGCAGTTCTTC
CASSKGQGGEQFF
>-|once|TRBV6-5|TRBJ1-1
TGTGCCAGCATCCGGACAGCCGGGACTGAAGCTTTCTTT
CASIRTAGTEAFF
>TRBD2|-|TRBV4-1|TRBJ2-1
TGCGCCAGCAGTCTTCCCGGGACTAGCCTCTACAATGAGCAGTTCTTC
CASSLPGTSLYNEQFF
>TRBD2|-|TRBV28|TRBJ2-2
TGTGCCAGCAGTTTACTAGCGGGAGTACCCACCGGGGAGCTGTTTTTT
CASSLLAGVPTGELFF
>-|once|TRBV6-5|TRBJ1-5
TGTGCCAGCAGCCCCTGGGGGGATCAGCCCCAGCATTTT
CASSPWGDQPQHF
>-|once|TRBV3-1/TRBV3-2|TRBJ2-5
TGTGCCAGCAGCCAAGACGGGGGGCCCCAAGAGACCCAGTACTTC
CASSQDGGPQETQYF
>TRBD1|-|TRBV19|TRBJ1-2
TGTGCCAGTAGTCTCCGGGACAGGCGATACTCTAACTATGGCTACACCTTC
CASSLRDRRYSNYGYTF
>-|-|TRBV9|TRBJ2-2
TGTGCCAGCAGTGCCGGCGGGACAGCAAGAACCGGGGAGCTGTTTTTT
CASSAGGTARTGELFF
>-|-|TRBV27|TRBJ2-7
TGTGCCAGCAGTAAAGGGAGACAGGTTAGCTCCTACGAGCAGTACTTC
CASSKGRQVSSYEQYF
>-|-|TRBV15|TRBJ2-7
TGTGCCACCAGCACCTACGGTTCCTACGAGCAGTACTTC
CATSTYGSYEQYF
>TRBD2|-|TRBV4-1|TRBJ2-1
TGCGCCAGCAGCCAAGGGACCGGGAGGGCCAATGAGCAGTTCTTC
CASSQGTGRANEQFF
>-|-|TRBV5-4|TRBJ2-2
TGTGCCAGCAGCTTGGGGAGGGGTGACACCGGGGAGCTGTTTTTT
CASSLGRGDTGELFF
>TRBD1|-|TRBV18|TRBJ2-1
TGTGCCAGCTCCAGGGGACAGGGGACCTACAATGAGCAGTTCTTC
CASSRGQGTYNEQFF
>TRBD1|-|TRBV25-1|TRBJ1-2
TGTGCCACCCGAAGGACAGGGTACTATGGCTACACCTTC
CATRRTGYYGYTF
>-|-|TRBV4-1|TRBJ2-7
TGCGCCAGCAGCCAGCCGGGACACCGTAGGAGCTCCTACGAGCAGTACTTC
CASSQPGHRRSSYEQYF
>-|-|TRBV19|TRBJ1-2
TGTGCCATCCACAGCCCGTCGAACTATGGCTACACCTTC
CAIHSPSNYGYTF
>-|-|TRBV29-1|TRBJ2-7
TGCAGCGTTGAATTCTTGGCGGGACGGAACTACGAGCAGTACTTC
CSVEFLAGRNYEQYF
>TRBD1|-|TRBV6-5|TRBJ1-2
TGTGCCAGCAGGATGACAGGGGATAGTGGCTATGGCTACACCTTC
CASRMTGDSGYGYTF
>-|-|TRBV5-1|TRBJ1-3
TGCGCCAGCAGCGTAAAACAGGGTCTCTCTGGAAACACCATATATTTT
CASSVKQGLSGNTIYF
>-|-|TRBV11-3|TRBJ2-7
TGTGCCAGCAGCAAAGGTCCTGGGACAACCTACGAGCAGTACTTC
CASSKGPGTTYEQYF
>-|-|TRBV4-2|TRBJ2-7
TGTGCCAGCAGCCCTATCCCGAGACAGCACTACGAGCAGTACTTC
CASSPIPRQHYEQYF
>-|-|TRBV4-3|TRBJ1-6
TGCGCCAGCAGCCCTCTCGACTCGGATAATTCACCCCTCCACTTT
CASSPLDSDNSPLHF
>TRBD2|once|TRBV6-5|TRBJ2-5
TGTGCCAGCAGTTCCTCCCTAGCGGGAGGCGGGACCCAGTACTTC
CASSSSLAGGGTQYF
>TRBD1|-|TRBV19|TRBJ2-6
TGTGCCAGTAGCCGTACCGGGACAGGGGCCTCGATCTCTGGGGCCAACGTCCTGACTTTC
CASSRTGTGASISGANVLTF
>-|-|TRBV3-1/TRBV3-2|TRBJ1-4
TGTGCCAGCAGCCAAGGAGGGGGAGATGAAAAACTGTTTTTT
CASSQGGGDEKLFF
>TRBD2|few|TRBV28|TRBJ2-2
TGTGCCAGCAGTTTGTGGGAGGGTAGTACCGGGGAGCTGTTTTTT
CASSLWEGSTGELFF
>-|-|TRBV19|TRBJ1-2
TGTGCCAGTAGTATAACCAGGGAAGCTAACTATGGCTACACCTTC
CASSITREANYGYTF
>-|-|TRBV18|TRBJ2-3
TGTGCCAGCTCACTTAGCGGATCCAACGGTGATACGCAGTATTTT
CASSLSGSNGDTQYF
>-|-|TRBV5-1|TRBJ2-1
TGCGCCAGCAGCTTGGGTCGGGGTGAGCAGTTCTTC
CASSLGRGEQFF
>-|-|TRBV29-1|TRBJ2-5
TGCAGCGCGGCCAGGGGACCACAAGAGACCCAGTACTTC
CSAARGPQETQYF
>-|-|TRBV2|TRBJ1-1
TGTGCCAGCATCGTCGGTCACGGACAAGAAGCTTTCTTT
CASIVGHGQEAFF
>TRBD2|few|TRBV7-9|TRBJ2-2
TGTGCCAGCAGCCGGACTAGCGGGGGCACCGGGGAGCTGTTTTTT
CASSRTSGGTGELFF
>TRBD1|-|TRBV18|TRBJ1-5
TGTGCCAGCTCACCTACCGTCGGCGGGGACAGGGAGAGGAGCAATCAGCCCCAGCATTTT
CASSPTVGGDRERSNQPQHF
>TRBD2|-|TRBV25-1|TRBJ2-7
TGTGCCAGCAGTGTTCCCCTAGCGGGGCAATACGAGCAGTACTTC
CASSVPLAGQYEQYF